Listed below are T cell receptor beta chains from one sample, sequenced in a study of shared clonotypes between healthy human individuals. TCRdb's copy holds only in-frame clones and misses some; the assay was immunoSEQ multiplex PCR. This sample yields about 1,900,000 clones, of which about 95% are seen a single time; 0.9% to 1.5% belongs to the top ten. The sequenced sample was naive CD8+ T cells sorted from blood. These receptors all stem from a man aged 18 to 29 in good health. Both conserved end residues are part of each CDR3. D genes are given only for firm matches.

CDR3: CASSVDGDSYEQYF; length: 14; V: TRBV9; D: -
CDR3: CASCFFGEGNTEAFF; length: 15; V: TRBV11-2; D: -
CDR3: CASSNPTGGYYEQYF; length: 15; V: TRBV19; D: TRBD1
CDR3: CASSLWPIAGGGETQYF; length: 17; V: TRBV7-6; D: TRBD2
CDR3: CASSSPTGLAINNEQFF; length: 17; V: TRBV7-9; D: TRBD2
CDR3: CASSQGQGTQETQYF; length: 15; V: TRBV4-1; D: TRBD1
CDR3: CASSLSQRGGEETQYF; length: 16; V: TRBV7-7; D: TRBD2
CDR3: CASSFREGNQPQHF; length: 14; V: TRBV6-5; D: -
CDR3: CASSFDFTSNSYEQYF; length: 16; V: TRBV5-1; D: -
CDR3: CASSPPDGTTNEKLFF; length: 16; V: TRBV7-9; D: -
CDR3: CASSLSGQGAPEQYF; length: 15; V: TRBV27; D: TRBD1
CDR3: CASSLQGAQPQHF; length: 13; V: TRBV6-5; D: -
CDR3: CASSRGISYEQYF; length: 13; V: TRBV13; D: -
CDR3: CASSPRGGYEQFF; length: 13; V: TRBV13; D: -
CDR3: CASSLGFSYEQYF; length: 13; V: TRBV11-2; D: -
CDR3: CASSLRWGESGELFF; length: 15; V: TRBV28; D: -
CDR3: CASSLEVWADTQYF; length: 14; V: TRBV27; D: -
CDR3: CASSFERGAWDTQYF; length: 15; V: TRBV11-2; D: TRBD2
CDR3: CASSEIRTGNPYEQYF; length: 16; V: TRBV10-1; D: TRBD1
CDR3: CASGRAANYGYTF; length: 13; V: TRBV27; D: -
CDR3: CASSVSGSGANVLTF; length: 15; V: TRBV9; D: -
CDR3: CASMESVTDTQYF; length: 13; V: TRBV6-1; D: -
CDR3: CASSVVTGNEQFF; length: 13; V: TRBV6-5; D: -
CDR3: CASSFSWAGSYNEQFF; length: 16; V: TRBV10-1; D: -
CDR3: CAWSGPSKDREDGYTF; length: 16; V: TRBV30; D: TRBD1
CDR3: CASSKLTVGSSYNEQFF; length: 17; V: TRBV21-1; D: -
CDR3: CASSSTGDQETQYF; length: 14; V: TRBV7-8; D: -
CDR3: CASSPQGFEKLFF; length: 13; V: TRBV13; D: TRBD1
CDR3: CASSTQGELSSYEQYF; length: 16; V: TRBV6-6; D: TRBD1
CDR3: CASSQPDGLTDTQYF; length: 15; V: TRBV28; D: -
CDR3: CAWTPSTYEQYF; length: 12; V: TRBV30; D: -
CDR3: CASRPPSANQPQHF; length: 14; V: TRBV19; D: -
CDR3: CASSLGGGWETQYF; length: 14; V: TRBV28; D: -
CDR3: CAWSVVGTEQFF; length: 12; V: TRBV30; D: -
CDR3: CAISDGQGSYEQYF; length: 14; V: TRBV10-3; D: TRBD1